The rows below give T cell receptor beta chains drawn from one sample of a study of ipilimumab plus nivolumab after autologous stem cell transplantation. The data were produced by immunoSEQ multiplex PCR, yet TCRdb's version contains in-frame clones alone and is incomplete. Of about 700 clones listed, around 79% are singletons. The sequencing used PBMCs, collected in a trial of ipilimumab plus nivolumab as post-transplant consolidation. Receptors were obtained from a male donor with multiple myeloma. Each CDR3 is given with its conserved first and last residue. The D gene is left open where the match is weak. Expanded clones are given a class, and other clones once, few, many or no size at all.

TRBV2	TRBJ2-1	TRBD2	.	TGTGCCAGCAGTGGACTAGCGGGAGAGCCGGTGGGTTACAATGAGCAGTTCTTC	CASSGLAGEPVGYNEQFF
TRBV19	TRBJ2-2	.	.	.	CASRLSGPLNTGELFF
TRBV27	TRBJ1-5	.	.	TGTGCCCCCCCACGGGGGCCTCTCAATCAGCCCCAGCATTTT	CAPPRGPLNQPQHF
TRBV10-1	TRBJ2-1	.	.	TGCGCCAGCAGTGAGTCCGGGATGCTTACCGACAATGAGCAGTTCTTC	CASSESGMLTDNEQFF
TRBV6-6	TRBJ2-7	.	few	TGTGCCAGCAGTAACAGGGACGAGCAGTACTTC	CASSNRDEQYF
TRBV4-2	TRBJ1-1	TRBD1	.	TGTGCCAGCAGCGGACAGGATAACACTGAAGCTTTCTTT	CASSGQDNTEAFF
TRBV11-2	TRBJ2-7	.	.	TGTGCCAGCAGCGCATACCTAGGGGTAGGCCCGTCCTACGAGCAGTACTTC	CASSAYLGVGPSYEQYF
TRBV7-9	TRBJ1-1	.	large	TGTGCCAGCAGCTTAATGACAGGGAACACTGAAGCTTTCTTT	CASSLMTGNTEAFF
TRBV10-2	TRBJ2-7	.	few	TGCGCCAGCACCGGGGAAACAGGATCCTACGAGCAGTACTTC	CASTGETGSYEQYF
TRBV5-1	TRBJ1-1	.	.	TGCGCCAGCAGCTCGCAAGGGGGTTACACTGAAGCTTTCTTT	CASSSQGGYTEAFF
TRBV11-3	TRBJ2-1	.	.	TGTGCCAGCAGCTTATCCAGGTCCTACAATGAGCAGTTCTTC	CASSLSRSYNEQFF
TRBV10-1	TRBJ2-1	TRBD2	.	TGCGCCAGCAGTGAGACTAGCGGGGGGAAAGAGCAGTTCTTC	CASSETSGGKEQFF
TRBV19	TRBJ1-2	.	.	TGTGCCAGTAGTATCCTCGGGGACACTGATGGCTACACCTTC	CASSILGDTDGYTF
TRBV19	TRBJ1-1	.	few	TGTGCCAGTAGTCTCAACTCGAACACTGAAGCTTTCTTT	CASSLNSNTEAFF
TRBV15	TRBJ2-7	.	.	TGTGCCACCAGCAGAGAAGAGGCGGACGAGCAGTACTTC	CATSREEADEQYF
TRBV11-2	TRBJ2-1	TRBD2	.	TGTGCCAGCACCGGGACCGGGACTAGGGTGAATGAGCAGTTCTTC	CASTGTGTRVNEQFF